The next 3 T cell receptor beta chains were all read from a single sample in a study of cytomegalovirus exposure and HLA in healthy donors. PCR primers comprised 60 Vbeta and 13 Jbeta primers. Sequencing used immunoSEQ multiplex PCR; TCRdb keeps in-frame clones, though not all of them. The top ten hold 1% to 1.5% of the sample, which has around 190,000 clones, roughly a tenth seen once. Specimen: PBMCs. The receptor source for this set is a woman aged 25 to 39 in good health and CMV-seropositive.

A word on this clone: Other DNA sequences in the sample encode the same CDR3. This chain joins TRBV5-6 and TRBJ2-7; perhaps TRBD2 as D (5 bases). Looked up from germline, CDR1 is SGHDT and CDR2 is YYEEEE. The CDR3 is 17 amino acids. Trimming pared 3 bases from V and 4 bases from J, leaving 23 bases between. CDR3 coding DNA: TGTGCCAGCAGCTCGAAACCTCTCAGAGGGATAGGATACGAGCAGTACTTC. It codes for CASSSKPLRGIGYEQYF.

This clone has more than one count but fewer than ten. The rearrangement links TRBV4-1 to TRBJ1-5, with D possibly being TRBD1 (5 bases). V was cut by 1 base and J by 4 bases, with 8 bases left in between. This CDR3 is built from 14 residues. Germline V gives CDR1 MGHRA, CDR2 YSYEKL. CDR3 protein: CASSQGQPNQPQHF. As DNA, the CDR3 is TGCGCCAGCAGCCAAGGACAGCCGAATCAGCCCCAGCATTTT.

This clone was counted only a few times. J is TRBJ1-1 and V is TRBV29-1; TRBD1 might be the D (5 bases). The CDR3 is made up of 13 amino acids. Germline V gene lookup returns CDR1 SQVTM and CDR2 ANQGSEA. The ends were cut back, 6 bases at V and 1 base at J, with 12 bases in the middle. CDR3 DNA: TGCAGCGTACTGACAGACCGGAACACTGAAGCTTTCTTT. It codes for CSVLTDRNTEAFF.